This TCR beta chain was captured by sequencing in a study of cytomegalovirus exposure and HLA in healthy donors. Per the germline V gene, CDR1 is SGHRS and CDR2 is YFSETQ. The CDR3 is 15 amino acids. V lost 1 base and J 0 bases, leaving 10 bases between the germline ends. Clones were read by immunoSEQ multiplex PCR, and TCRdb kept only the in-frame ones, dropping some. The sample lists some 49,000 clones, around 94% seen once, with approximately 7.8% in the top ten. The sequenced material came from PBMCs. The sequence was collected from a young woman in good health and CMV-seropositive. This chain uses TRBV5-1 with TRBJ1-1; D uncertain. The CDR3 DNA is TGCGCCAGCAGCTTGTTGGCGGGGTTGAACACTGAAGCTTTCTTT. Protein: CASSLLAGLNTEAFF.